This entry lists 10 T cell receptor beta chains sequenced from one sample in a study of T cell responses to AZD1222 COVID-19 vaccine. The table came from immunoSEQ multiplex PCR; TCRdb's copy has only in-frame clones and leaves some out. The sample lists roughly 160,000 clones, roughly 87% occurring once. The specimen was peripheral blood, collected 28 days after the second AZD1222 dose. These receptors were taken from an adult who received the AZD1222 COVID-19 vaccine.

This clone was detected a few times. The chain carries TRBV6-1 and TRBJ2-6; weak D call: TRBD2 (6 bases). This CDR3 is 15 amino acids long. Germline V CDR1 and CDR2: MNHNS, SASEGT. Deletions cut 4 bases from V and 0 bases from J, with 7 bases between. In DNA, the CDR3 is TGTGCCAGCAGTGCAGCGGGCTCTGGGGCCAACGTCCTGACTTTC. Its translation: CASSAAGSGANVLTF.

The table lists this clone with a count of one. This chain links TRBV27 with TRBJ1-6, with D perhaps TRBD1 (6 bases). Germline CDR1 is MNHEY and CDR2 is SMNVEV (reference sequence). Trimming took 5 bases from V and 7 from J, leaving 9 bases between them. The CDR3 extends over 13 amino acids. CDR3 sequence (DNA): TGTGCCAGCAGTCCTACAGGGAATTCACCCCTCCACTTT. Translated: CASSPTGNSPLHF.

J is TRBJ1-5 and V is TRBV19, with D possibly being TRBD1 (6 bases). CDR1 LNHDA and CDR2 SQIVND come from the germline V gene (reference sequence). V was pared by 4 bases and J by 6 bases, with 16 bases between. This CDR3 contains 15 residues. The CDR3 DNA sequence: TGTGCCAGTAGTACCGGACAGTGGGGTGGTCAGCCCCAGCATTTT. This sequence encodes CASSTGQWGGQPQHF.

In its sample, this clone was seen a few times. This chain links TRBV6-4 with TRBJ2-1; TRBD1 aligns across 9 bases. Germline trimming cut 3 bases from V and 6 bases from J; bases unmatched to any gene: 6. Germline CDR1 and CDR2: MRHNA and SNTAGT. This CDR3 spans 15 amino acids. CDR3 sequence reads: CASSDRGTGLNEQFF. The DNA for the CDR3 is TGTGCCAGCAGTGATAGGGGGACAGGGCTCAATGAGCAGTTCTTC.

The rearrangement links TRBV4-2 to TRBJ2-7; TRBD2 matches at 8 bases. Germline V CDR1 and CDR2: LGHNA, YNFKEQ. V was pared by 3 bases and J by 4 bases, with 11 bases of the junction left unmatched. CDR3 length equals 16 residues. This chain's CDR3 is CASSHLLRGGQYEQYF. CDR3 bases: TGTGCCAGCAGCCACCTTTTACGGGGGGGGCAGTACGAGCAGTACTTC.

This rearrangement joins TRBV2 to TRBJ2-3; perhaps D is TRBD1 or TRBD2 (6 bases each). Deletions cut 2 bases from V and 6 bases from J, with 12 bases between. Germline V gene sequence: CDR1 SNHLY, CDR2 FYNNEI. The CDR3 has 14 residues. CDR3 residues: CASSERRGADTQYF. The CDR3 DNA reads TGTGCCAGCAGTGAAAGGAGGGGGGCGGATACGCAGTATTTT.

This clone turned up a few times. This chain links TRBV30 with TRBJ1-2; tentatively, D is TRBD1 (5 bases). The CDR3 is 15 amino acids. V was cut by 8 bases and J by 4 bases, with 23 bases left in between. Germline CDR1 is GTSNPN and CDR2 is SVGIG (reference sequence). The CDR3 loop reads CAGAPGAPSAYGYTF. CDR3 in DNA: TGTGCCGGAGCCCCTGGGGCCCCCTCAGCCTATGGCTACACCTTC. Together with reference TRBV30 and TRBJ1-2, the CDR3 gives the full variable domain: SQTIHQWPATLVQPVGSPLSLECTVEGTSNPNLYWYRQAAGRGLQLLFYSVGIGQISSEVPQNLSASRPQDRQFILSSKKLLLSDSGFYLCAGAPGAPSAYGYTFGSGTRLTVV.

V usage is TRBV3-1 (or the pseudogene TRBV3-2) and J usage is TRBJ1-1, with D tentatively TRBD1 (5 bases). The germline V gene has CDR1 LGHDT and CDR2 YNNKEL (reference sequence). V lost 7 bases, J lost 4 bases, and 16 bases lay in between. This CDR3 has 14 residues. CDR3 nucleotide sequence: TGTGCCAGCACTTTAGCAGGGATCGGCACTGAAGCTTTCTTT. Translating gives CASTLAGIGTEAFF.

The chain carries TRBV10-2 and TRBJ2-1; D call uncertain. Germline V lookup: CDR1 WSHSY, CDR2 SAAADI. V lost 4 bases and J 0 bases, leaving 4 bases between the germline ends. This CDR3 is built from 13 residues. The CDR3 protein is CASSGSSYNEQFF. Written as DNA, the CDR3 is TGCGCCAGCAGTGGGAGCTCCTACAATGAGCAGTTCTTC.

The CDR3 sequence: CASSPVAGTTYEQYF. The CDR3 region has the DNA TGCGCCAGCAGCCCGGTAGCGGGGACAACCTACGAGCAGTACTTC. This chain links TRBV4-1 with TRBJ2-7; the match to TRBD2 covers 8 bases. The trim removed 4 bases at V and 2 bases at J, leaving 7 bases unmatched. This CDR3 has 15 amino acids. CDR1 and CDR2 from the germline V gene are MGHRA and YSYEKL.